Listed below are T cell receptor beta chains from one sample, sequenced in a study of blood T cell repertoires in COVID-19. Libraries were prepared by immunoSEQ multiplex PCR; TCRdb keeps only in-frame clonotypes and omits some of them. The table shows approximately 250,000 clones, with approximately 90% occurring only once. Sequencing was carried out using PBMCs or T cells enriched from blood (not recorded which). These receptors all stem from a man aged 35-49 years who had been exposed to COVID-19. CDR3s include the opening cysteine and the closing phenylalanine or tryptophan. The D gene is left open where the match is weak. Clone size appears in some rows only: once, few, many, or a class for an expanded clone.

V gene,J gene,D gene,clone size,CDR3 DNA,CDR3 protein
TRBV6-2/TRBV6-3,TRBJ2-2,TRBD1,NA,TGTGCCAGCAGACCTCACAGGGGTGACACCGGGGAGCTGTTTTTT,CASRPHRGDTGELFF
TRBV4-1,TRBJ2-7,NA,NA,TGCGCCAGCAGCCATAAACACCCAGAGCCCCGGGACAACTCCTACGAGCAGTACTTC,CASSHKHPEPRDNSYEQYF
TRBV19,TRBJ1-2,TRBD1,NA,TGTACCAGTAGGGGGACAGGGGCTAACTATGGCTACACCTTC,CTSRGTGANYGYTF
TRBV11-2,TRBJ2-5,TRBD2,NA,TGTGCCAGCAGCTTAGGCACTAGCGGGGCAGAGACCCAGTACTTC,CASSLGTSGAETQYF
TRBV2,TRBJ2-2,TRBD1,NA,TGTGCCAGCAGTGTACAGGGGGCCGGGAACACCGGGGAGCTGTTTTTT,CASSVQGAGNTGELFF
TRBV6-5,TRBJ1-4,NA,NA,TGTGCCAGCACCTACGCAACTAATGAAAAACTGTTTTTT,CASTYATNEKLFF
TRBV9,TRBJ1-6,NA,NA,TGTGCCAGCAGCGGGGGGGAATCACCCCTCCACTTT,CASSGGESPLHF
TRBV5-1,TRBJ2-1,NA,NA,TGCGCCAGCAGCCCCACTACTTACAATGAGCAGTTCTTC,CASSPTTYNEQFF
TRBV19,TRBJ1-3,NA,NA,TGTGCCAGTACCAGGACTGGAAACTCTGGAAACACCATATATTTT,CASTRTGNSGNTIYF
TRBV7-6,TRBJ1-6,NA,NA,TGTGCCAGCAGGCCACACGGAGATTCACCCCTCCACTTT,CASRPHGDSPLHF
TRBV5-4,TRBJ2-2,NA,few,TGTGCCAGCAGCTTGGCCAGCGGGGAGCTGTTTTTT,CASSLASGELFF
TRBV10-2,TRBJ2-7,NA,once,TGCGCCAGCAGTGAAGGAGGAGAGCAGTACTTC,CASSEGGEQYF
TRBV7-3,TRBJ2-2,TRBD2,NA,TGTGCCAGCAGCTCACGGGGCGGGAGGGCCCCCGGGGAGCTGTTTTTT,CASSSRGGRAPGELFF
TRBV9,TRBJ2-7,TRBD2,NA,TGTGCCAGCAGCGAAGGAGCGGGAGCTTCCTACGAGCAGTACTTC,CASSEGAGASYEQYF
TRBV6-2/TRBV6-3,TRBJ2-3,TRBD2,NA,TGTGCCAGCAGTTACGAGGTAGCGGGAGATAGCACAGATACGCAGTATTTT,CASSYEVAGDSTDTQYF
TRBV12-3/TRBV12-4,TRBJ2-1,NA,NA,TGTGCCAGCAGTTTCGGACAGTTAGATGAGCAGTTCTTC,CASSFGQLDEQFF
TRBV28,TRBJ2-1,NA,NA,TGTGCCAGCAGCTCCGGCGGGTATAGGAACTACAATGAGCAGTTCTTC,CASSSGGYRNYNEQFF
TRBV7-2,TRBJ1-1,TRBD1,NA,TGTGCCAGCAGCTCCCAGGGGGCCACTGAAGCTTTCTTT,CASSSQGATEAFF
TRBV30,TRBJ1-1,NA,NA,TGTGCCTGGAGTGTACAAGTGGGCGCGGGGCAAGCTTTCTTT,CAWSVQVGAGQAFF
TRBV5-1,TRBJ2-4,NA,NA,TGCGCCAGCAGCTTGGCAACGGGATCGGCGGACATTCAGTACTTC,CASSLATGSADIQYF
TRBV28,TRBJ1-3,NA,NA,TGTGCCAGCAGTTCCCTGACAGCTGGAAACACCATATATTTT,CASSSLTAGNTIYF
TRBV7-8,TRBJ1-1,TRBD1,NA,TGTGCCAGCAGCTTAGCTCCGGACAGGCGTACTGAAGCTTTCTTT,CASSLAPDRRTEAFF
TRBV30,TRBJ2-1,TRBD1,NA,TGTGCCTGGAGTGTCGGGACAGGATCTTACAATGAGCAGTTCTTC,CAWSVGTGSYNEQFF
TRBV6-1,TRBJ1-2,TRBD1,NA,TGTGCCAGCAGTGGCAAAACCGGGACAGAAACGTTCTATGGCTACACCTTC,CASSGKTGTETFYGYTF
TRBV10-2,TRBJ2-7,TRBD1,NA,TGCGCCAGCAAAAAAGGGACAGGGCAACCGTACGAGCAGTACTTC,CASKKGTGQPYEQYF
TRBV24-1,TRBJ1-2,NA,NA,TGTGCCACCAGTTTGACGGGAGGTGGCTACACCTTC,CATSLTGGGYTF
TRBV28,TRBJ2-7,TRBD1,NA,TGTGCCAGCAGTTTACCACCGGGACAGACCTCCTACGAGCAGTACTTC,CASSLPPGQTSYEQYF
TRBV15,TRBJ2-7,NA,NA,TGTGCCACCAGCAGAGATCTAGTACAGGCTCGCTACGAGCAGTACTTC,CATSRDLVQARYEQYF
TRBV27,TRBJ1-1,NA,NA,TGTGCCAGCAGTTTCACGGGAGTTGGCGCTGAAGCTTTCTTT,CASSFTGVGAEAFF
TRBV10-3,TRBJ1-5,TRBD1,once,TGTGCCATCAGTGATCCTTCGTACAGGGGATTGAATCAGCCCCAGCATTTT,CAISDPSYRGLNQPQHF
TRBV10-3,TRBJ2-1,NA,once,TGTGCCATCACCCCGGGGAGCTCCTACAATGAGCAGTTCTTC,CAITPGSSYNEQFF
TRBV28,TRBJ1-2,TRBD1,NA,TGTGCCAGCAGTGTTATTCTCCGGGACAGGGTTCTCTATTTC,CASSVILRDRVLYF